The 7 T cell receptor beta chains below were found in one sample sequenced in a study of CD8+ T cells in alopecia areata. The treatment denotes: oral pan-JAK inhibitor, 5-10 mg twice daily. Sequencing used cDNA as its template, made by extracting RNA and reverse transcribing it. TCRdb's copy holds only in-frame clones and misses some; the assay was immunoSEQ multiplex PCR. The sample holds some 170,000 clones, approximately 52% seen once. Sample: CD4+ T cells sorted from blood, taken at approximately week 56, from a patient treated with tofacitinib. These receptors originate from a human donor with alopecia areata.

The chain is built from TRBV30 and TRBJ2-1, with D unclear. Looked up from germline, CDR1 is GTSNPN and CDR2 is SVGIG (reference sequence). The CDR3 consists of 13 residues. With 2 bases removed from V and 2 bases from J, the gap between germline ends came to 7 bases. The CDR3 DNA reads as TGTGCCTGGAGTCCCACAGCCTACAATGAGCAGTTCTTC. This gives the protein CAWSPTAYNEQFF.

CDR3 DNA: TGTGCCAGCAGTTCCCCCGGCGAGATCTATGGCTACACCTTC. Protein product: CASSSPGEIYGYTF. This rearrangement joins TRBV6-5 to TRBJ1-2; unclear D gene. Germline CDR1 reads MNHEY; CDR2 reads SVGAGI. V was trimmed by 4 bases and J by 4 bases, leaving 13 bases between them. The CDR3 is 14 residues long.

The chain has TRBV19 and TRBJ1-6, with D possibly TRBD1 on 6 matching bases. The CDR3 spans 15 residues. Trimming took off 5 bases at V and 7 bases at J, with 15 bases between the two ends. Germline V CDR1 and CDR2: LNHDA, SQIVND (reference sequence). This CDR3 is CASSGGQAGNSPLHF. Written as DNA, the CDR3 is TGTGCCAGTAGTGGGGGACAAGCGGGGAATTCACCCCTCCACTTT.

This clone has only a few counts. The rearrangement uses TRBV4-1 and TRBJ2-7; TRBD1 matches 10 bases. V trimming: 6 bases; J trimming: 6 bases; junction bases outside the gene matches: 8. CDR3 length equals 14 residues. Germline loops: CDR1 MGHRA, CDR2 YSYEKL. The CDR3: CASRQTGGPSEQYF. CDR3 bases: TGCGCCAGCAGGCAGACAGGGGGCCCCTCCGAGCAGTACTTC.

V gene TRBV19 combines with J gene TRBJ2-1; 9 bases line up with TRBD1. V was pared by 6 bases and J by 1 base, with 4 bases of the junction left unmatched. CDR1 and CDR2 (germline): LNHDA, SQIVND (reference sequence). CDR3 length: 15 residues. The CDR3 here is CASRGTGSSYNEQFF. The CDR3, as DNA: TGTGCCAGTAGGGGGACAGGGTCGTCCTACAATGAGCAGTTCTTC.

This chain links TRBV6-6 with TRBJ2-5, with D perhaps TRBD2 (7 bases). The CDR3 has 13 amino acids. The germline CDR1 and CDR2 sequences are MNHNY and SVGAGI (reference sequence). Trimming shortened V by 6 bases and J by 4 bases, and 12 bases separated the two germline ends. The CDR3 nucleotides read TGTGCCAGCAGGCGGGGGCCGGCAGAGACCCAGTACTTC. Its translation is CASRRGPAETQYF.

This clone came up once. The chain uses TRBV2 and TRBJ2-1; a weak D match, TRBD2 (5 bases). Germline V gives CDR1 SNHLY, CDR2 FYNNEI. The V and J ends lost 6 bases and 9 bases respectively, with 18 bases between them. The length of the CDR3 is 14 residues. CDR3 region: CASRWLASMGEQFF. CDR3 nucleotides: TGTGCCAGCAGATGGCTAGCCTCCATGGGTGAGCAGTTCTTC. Filled out from reference TRBV2 and TRBJ2-1, the complete variable domain reads EPEVTQTPSHQVTQMGQEVILRCVPISNHLYFYWYRQILGQKVEFLVSFYNNEISEKSEIFDDQFSVERPDGSNFTLKIRSTKLEDSAMYFCASRWLASMGEQFFGPGTRLTVL.